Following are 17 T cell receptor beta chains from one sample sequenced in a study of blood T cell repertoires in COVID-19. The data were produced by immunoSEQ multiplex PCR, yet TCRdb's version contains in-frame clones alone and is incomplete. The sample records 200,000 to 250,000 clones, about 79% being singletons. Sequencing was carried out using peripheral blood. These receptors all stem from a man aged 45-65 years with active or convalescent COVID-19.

The CDR3 region is CASKNERENEKLFF. The CDR3 DNA reads TGTGCCAGTAAGAACGAAAGGGAGAATGAAAAACTGTTTTTT. The V and J genes are TRBV19 and TRBJ1-4; D unresolved. Per germline, CDR1 LNHDA and CDR2 SQIVND (reference sequence). The CDR3 spans 14 residues. The V gene lost 7 bases and the J gene lost 5 bases, with 14 bases spanning the gap.

CDR3 region: CASSSVAGGPVNTGELFF. The CDR3 nucleotides read TGTGCCAGCAGCTCCGTAGCGGGAGGGCCCGTGAACACCGGGGAGCTGTTTTTT. The J gene is TRBJ2-2, the V gene TRBV7-9, with 11 bases that match TRBD2. CDR1 and CDR2 from the germline V gene are SEHNR and FQNEAQ (reference sequence). CDR3 size: 18 residues. V lost 4 bases and J lost 1; bases outside the gene matches: 8.

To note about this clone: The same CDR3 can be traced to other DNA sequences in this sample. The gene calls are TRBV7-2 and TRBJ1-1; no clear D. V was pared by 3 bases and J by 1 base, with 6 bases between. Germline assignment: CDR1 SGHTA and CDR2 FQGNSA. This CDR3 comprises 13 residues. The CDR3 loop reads CASSFTGNTEAFF. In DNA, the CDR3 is TGTGCCAGCAGCTTTACGGGGAACACTGAAGCTTTCTTT. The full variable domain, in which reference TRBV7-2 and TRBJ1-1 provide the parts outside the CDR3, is GAGVSQSPSNKVTEKGKDVELRCDPISGHTALYWYRQSLGQGLEFLIYFQGNSAPDKSGLPSDRFSAERTGGSVSTLTIQRTQQEDSAVYLCASSFTGNTEAFFGQGTRLTVV.

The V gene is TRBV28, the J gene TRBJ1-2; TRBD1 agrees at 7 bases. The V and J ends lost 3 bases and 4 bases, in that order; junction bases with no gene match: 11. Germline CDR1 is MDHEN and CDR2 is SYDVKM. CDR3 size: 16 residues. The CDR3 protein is CASSLFRDSLFYGYTF. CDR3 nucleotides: TGTGCCAGCAGTTTGTTTCGGGACAGCCTCTTCTATGGCTACACCTTC.

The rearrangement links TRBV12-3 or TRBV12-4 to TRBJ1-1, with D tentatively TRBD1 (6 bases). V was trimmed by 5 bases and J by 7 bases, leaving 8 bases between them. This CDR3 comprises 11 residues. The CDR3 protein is CASSEDSEAFF. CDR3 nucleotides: TGTGCCAGCAGTGAGGACAGTGAAGCTTTCTTT.

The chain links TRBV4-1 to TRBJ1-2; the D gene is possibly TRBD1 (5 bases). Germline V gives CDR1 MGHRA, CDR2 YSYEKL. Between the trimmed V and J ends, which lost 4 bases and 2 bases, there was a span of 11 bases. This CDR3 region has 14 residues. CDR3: CASSPAGGNYGYTF. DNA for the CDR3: TGCGCCAGCAGCCCCGCGGGGGGGAACTATGGCTACACCTTC.

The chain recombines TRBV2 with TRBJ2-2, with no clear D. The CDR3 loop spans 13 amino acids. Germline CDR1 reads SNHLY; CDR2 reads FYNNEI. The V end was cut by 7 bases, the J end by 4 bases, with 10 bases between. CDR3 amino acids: CASKRSTTGELFF. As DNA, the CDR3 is TGTGCCAGCAAGAGGAGTACCACCGGGGAGCTGTTTTTT.

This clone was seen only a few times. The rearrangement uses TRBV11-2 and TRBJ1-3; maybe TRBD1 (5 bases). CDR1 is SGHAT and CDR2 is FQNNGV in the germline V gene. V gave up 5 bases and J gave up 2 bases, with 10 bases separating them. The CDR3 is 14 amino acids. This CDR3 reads CASSPDIAGNTIYF. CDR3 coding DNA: TGTGCCAGCAGCCCGGACATAGCTGGAAACACCATATATTTT.

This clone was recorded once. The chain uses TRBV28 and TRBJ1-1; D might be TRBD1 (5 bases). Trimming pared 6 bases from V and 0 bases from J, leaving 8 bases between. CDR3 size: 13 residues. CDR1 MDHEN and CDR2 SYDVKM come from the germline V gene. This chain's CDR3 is CASRTDLNTEAFF. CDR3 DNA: TGTGCCAGCAGGACAGACTTGAACACTGAAGCTTTCTTT.

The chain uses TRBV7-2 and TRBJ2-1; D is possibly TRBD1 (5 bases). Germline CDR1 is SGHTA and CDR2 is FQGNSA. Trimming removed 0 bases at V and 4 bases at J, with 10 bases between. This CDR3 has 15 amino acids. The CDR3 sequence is CASSLAGASYNEQFF. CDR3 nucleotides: TGTGCCAGCAGCTTAGCAGGGGCTTCGTACAATGAGCAGTTCTTC.

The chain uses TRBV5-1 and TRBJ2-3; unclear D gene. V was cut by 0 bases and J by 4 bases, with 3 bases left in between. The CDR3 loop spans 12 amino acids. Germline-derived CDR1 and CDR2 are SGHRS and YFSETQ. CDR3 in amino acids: CASSLVADTQYF. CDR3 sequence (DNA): TGCGCCAGCAGCTTGGTAGCAGATACGCAGTATTTT. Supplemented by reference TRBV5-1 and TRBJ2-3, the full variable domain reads KAGVTQTPRYLIKTRGQQVTLSCSPISGHRSVSWYQQTPGQGLQFLFEYFSETQRNKGNFPGRFSGRQFSNSRSEMNVSTLELGDSALYLCASSLVADTQYFGPGTRLTVL.

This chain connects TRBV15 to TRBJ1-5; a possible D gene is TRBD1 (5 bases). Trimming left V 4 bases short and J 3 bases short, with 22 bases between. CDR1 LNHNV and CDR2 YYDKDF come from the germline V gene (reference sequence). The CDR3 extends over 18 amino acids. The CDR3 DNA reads TGTGCCACCAGCACAGAACGGGGGTACAGATTTATCAATCAGCCCCAGCATTTT. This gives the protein CATSTERGYRFINQPQHF.

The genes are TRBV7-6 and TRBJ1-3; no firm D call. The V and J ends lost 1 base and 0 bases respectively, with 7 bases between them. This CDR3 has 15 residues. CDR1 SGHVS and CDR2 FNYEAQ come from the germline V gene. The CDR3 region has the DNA TGTGCCAGCAGCTTAGAAGGAGGCTCTGGAAACACCATATATTTT. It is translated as CASSLEGGSGNTIYF.

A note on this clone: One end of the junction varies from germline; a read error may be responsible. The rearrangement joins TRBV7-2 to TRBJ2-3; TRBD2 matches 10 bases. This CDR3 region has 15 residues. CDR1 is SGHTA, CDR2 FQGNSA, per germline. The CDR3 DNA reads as TGTGCCAGCAGCCTAGCGGGAGTCTTCGCAGATACGCAGTATTTT. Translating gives CASSLAGVFADTQYF. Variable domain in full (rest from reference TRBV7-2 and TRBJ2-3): GAGVSQSPSNKVTEKGKDVELRCDPISGHTALYWYRQSLGQGLEFLIYFQGNSAPDKSGLPSDRFSAERTGGSVSTLTIQRTQQEDSAVYLCASSLAGVFADTQYFGPGTRLTVL.

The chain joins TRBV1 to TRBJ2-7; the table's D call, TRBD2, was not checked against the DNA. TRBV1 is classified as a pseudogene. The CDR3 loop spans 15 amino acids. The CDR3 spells CTRRLAGNNSYEQYF. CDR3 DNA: TGCACCAGACGACTAGCGGGAAACAACTCCTACGAGCAGTACTTC.

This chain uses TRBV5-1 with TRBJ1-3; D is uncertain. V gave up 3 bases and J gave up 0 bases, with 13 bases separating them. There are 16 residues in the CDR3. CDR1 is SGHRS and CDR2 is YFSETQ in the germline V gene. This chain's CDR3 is CASSSSWRGSGNTIYF. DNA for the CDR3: TGCGCCAGCAGCTCTTCATGGCGGGGCTCTGGAAACACCATATATTTT.

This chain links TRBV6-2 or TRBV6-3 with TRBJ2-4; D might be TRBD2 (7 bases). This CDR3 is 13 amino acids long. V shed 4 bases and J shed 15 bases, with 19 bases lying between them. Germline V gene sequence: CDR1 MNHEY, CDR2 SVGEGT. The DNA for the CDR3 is TGTGCCAGCAGTTTAGGGGGGGAGGGAGATGGGTACTTC. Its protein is CASSLGGEGDGYF.